The 27 T cell receptor beta chains below come from one sample, sequenced in a study of T cell repertoires in aging, cancer and after chemotherapy. The template was genomic DNA from peripheral blood, not RNA. A mixed TRB-A/B primer pool amplified rearranged TRB by multiplex touch-down PCR. TCRdb used MiXCR to reprocess the multiplex PCR reads, holding one entry per CDR3 protein. The sample consists of 750 to 950 distinct CDR3 sequences, less than 25% of them appearing once. The sample consisted of blood. Receptors were obtained from a human donor with a blood cancer.

This clonotype ranks as medium-sized (0.01 to 0.1%). The J gene is TRBJ2-2, the V gene TRBV7-9; D gene unclear. Trimming removed 2 bases at V and 3 bases at J, with 10 bases between. From germline, CDR1 is SEHNR and CDR2 FQNEAQ (reference sequence). The CDR3 has 15 amino acids. CDR3 bases: TGTGCCAGCAGCTTATACGGAGATTACACCGGGGAGCTGTTTTTT. This encodes CASSLYGDYTGELFF.

This clonotype is large in the sample. V and J are TRBV29-1 and TRBJ2-3; D possibly matches TRBD1 or TRBD2 (6 bases each). Germline values: CDR1 SQVTM, CDR2 ANQGSEA. The CDR3 is 14 residues long. The germline V and J ends were trimmed by 4 bases and 0 bases, with 11 bases remaining between them. The CDR3 coding sequence is TGCAGCGTTGGAGGGGGGTCTAGCACAGATACGCAGTATTTT. The encoded protein is CSVGGGSSTDTQYF.

This chain uses TRBV7-2 with TRBJ1-6; D is unclear. Germline CDR1 SGHTA, CDR2 FQGNSA. Trimming cost V 8 bases and J 3 bases, with 8 bases left between them. The CDR3 contains 13 residues. The CDR3 protein is CASVQVYNSPLHF. In DNA form, the CDR3 reads TGTGCCAGCGTCCAGGTCTATAATTCACCCCTCCACTTT.

Judged by abundance, this clonotype is medium-sized. The chain carries TRBV6-2 or TRBV6-3 and TRBJ2-3, with D perhaps matching TRBD1 or TRBD2 (5 bases each). The CDR3 spans 16 residues. CDR1 and CDR2 (germline): MNHEY, SVGEGT. Trimming removed 7 bases at V and 5 bases at J, with 22 bases between. CDR3 bases: TGTGCCAGCACCTCCGGGACCTTACTCGGAGGAGATACGCAGTATTTT. Encoded protein: CASTSGTLLGGDTQYF.

This clonotype was observed a few times. V gene TRBV7-9 combines with J gene TRBJ2-3; TRBD2 aligns across 9 bases. This CDR3 region has 15 residues. The trim removed 3 bases at V and 5 bases at J, leaving 6 bases unmatched. Germline CDR1 and CDR2: SEHNR and FQNEAQ (reference sequence). The CDR3 protein is CASSLGSGSGDTQYF. CDR3 DNA sequence: TGTGCCAGCAGCTTGGGTAGCGGGAGCGGAGATACGCAGTATTTT.

This clonotype is classed as large. CDR3 nucleotides: TGCAGCGTTGAAGACTGGACAGGGGGCCAAGGGCTGAAAAACATTCAGTACTTC. Translated: CSVEDWTGGQGLKNIQYF. The V gene is TRBV29-1, the J gene TRBJ2-4, with 11 nucleotides matching TRBD1. J lost 4 bases, V lost 0 bases, and 11 bases had no gene match. This CDR3 spans 18 amino acids. The germline V gene encodes CDR1 SQVTM and CDR2 ANQGSEA.

The rearrangement uses TRBV4-3 and TRBJ1-2; 7 nucleotides align to TRBD1. The CDR3 extends over 15 amino acids. Per the germline V gene, CDR1 is LGHNA and CDR2 is YSLEER. J lost 4 bases, V lost 1 base, and 6 bases had no gene match. The CDR3 loop is CASSQVEGAGYGYTF. The CDR3 bases are TGCGCCAGCAGCCAAGTTGAGGGGGCCGGCTATGGCTACACCTTC.

The J gene is TRBJ2-7, the V gene TRBV28, with D perhaps TRBD1 (6 bases). The CDR3 totals 14 residues. V was cut by 6 bases and J by 4 bases, with 16 bases left in between. Germline V lookup: CDR1 MDHEN, CDR2 SYDVKM. The CDR3 protein is CASSQGTTPYEQYF. The CDR3 DNA is TGTGCCAGCAGCCAAGGGACAACGCCTTACGAGCAGTACTTC.

This clonotype is labeled as medium-sized. V gene TRBV28 combines with J gene TRBJ1-6; weak D call: TRBD1 (5 bases). The CDR3 runs to 13 residues. Per the germline V gene, CDR1 is MDHEN and CDR2 is SYDVKM. The V gene lost 7 bases and the J gene lost 6 bases, with 10 bases spanning the gap. The CDR3 region is CASTAGPNSPLHF. CDR3 bases: TGTGCCAGCACGGCGGGGCCTAATTCACCCCTCCACTTT.

Within the sample, this clonotype is medium-sized. This chain connects TRBV30 to TRBJ1-2; D is ambiguous. Germline V gene lookup returns CDR1 GTSNPN and CDR2 SVGIG (reference sequence). V was shortened by 5 bases and J by 5 bases, with 15 bases between the two germline ends. The CDR3 has 13 amino acids. CDR3 nucleotide sequence: TGTGCCTGGGAGATAGGCCGGACTTATGGCTACACCTTC. It specifies CAWEIGRTYGYTF. Combining the CDR3 with reference TRBV30 and TRBJ1-2 gives the whole variable domain SQTIHQWPATLVQPVGSPLSLECTVEGTSNPNLYWYRQAAGRGLQLLFYSVGIGQISSEVPQNLSASRPQDRQFILSSKKLLLSDSGFYLCAWEIGRTYGYTFGSGTRLTVV.

The chain has TRBV6-2 or TRBV6-3 and TRBJ1-5, with D possibly being TRBD1 (5 bases). The V gene's germline CDR1 is MNHEY and CDR2 SVGEGT. The CDR3 sequence is 13 residues long. Between the trimmed V and J ends, which lost 7 bases and 9 bases, there was a span of 16 bases. This CDR3 reads CASTPPGGGPQHF. In DNA, the CDR3 is TGTGCCAGCACCCCACCGGGTGGGGGGCCCCAGCATTTT.

This rearrangement joins TRBV4-3 to TRBJ2-1, with D perhaps matching TRBD1 (5 bases). CDR1 and CDR2 (germline): LGHNA, YSLEER. Between the trimmed V and J ends, which lost 3 bases and 2 bases, there was a span of 14 bases. The CDR3 totals 16 residues. This CDR3 is CASSHLQGGPYNEQFF. CDR3 coding DNA: TGCGCCAGCAGCCACCTCCAGGGTGGCCCCTACAATGAGCAGTTCTTC.

By frequency in the sample, this clonotype is medium-sized. This rearrangement joins TRBV5-1 to TRBJ2-1, with D maybe TRBD2 (5 bases). CDR3 size: 14 residues. V was cut by 4 bases and J by 5 bases, with 13 bases left in between. Germline CDR1 SGHRS, CDR2 YFSETQ. The CDR3 protein is CASSPIGLDNEQFF. The CDR3 bases are TGCGCCAGCAGCCCAATCGGACTCGACAATGAGCAGTTCTTC.

By frequency in the sample, this clonotype is medium-sized (0.01 to 0.1%). V and J are TRBV5-6 and TRBJ2-3, with D maybe TRBD2 (6 bases). CDR3 length: 17 residues. V dropped 0 bases and J dropped 6 bases, with 20 bases sitting between them. Germline V gene sequence: CDR1 SGHDT, CDR2 YYEEEE. CDR3 residues: CASSLEGGTAIADTQYF. CDR3 in DNA: TGTGCCAGCAGCTTGGAAGGCGGGACTGCGATCGCGGATACGCAGTATTTT.

This clonotype is categorized as hyperexpanded. V is TRBV15 and J is TRBJ2-7; 7 positions match TRBD1. V lost 3 bases and J lost 2; bases outside the gene matches: 7. This CDR3 contains 15 residues. CDR1 is LNHNV and CDR2 is YYDKDF in the germline V gene (reference sequence). CDR3 in DNA: TGTGCCACCAGCAGCGGTTCGGGACAGACCTACGAGCAGTACTTC. It translates to CATSSGSGQTYEQYF.

This clonotype came up a few times. V is TRBV20-1 and J is TRBJ1-1; no reliable D call. V was cut by 0 bases and J by 2 bases, with 13 bases left in between. Germline V CDR1 and CDR2: DFQATT, SNEGSKA (reference sequence). The CDR3 covers 15 residues. The CDR3 region is CSARDVSGLNTEAFF. CDR3 nucleotide sequence: TGCAGTGCTAGAGATGTCTCCGGGTTAAACACTGAAGCTTTCTTT.

The sample holds one count of this clonotype. A read error is possible here, since a much larger clone lies one base away. The rearrangement joins TRBV12-3 or TRBV12-4 to TRBJ2-1; maybe TRBD2 (6 bases). The CDR3 totals 14 residues. CDR3: CDSSTYPGVSEQFF. CDR3 coding DNA: TGTGACAGCAGTACATACCCGGGAGTTAGTGAGCAGTTCTTC.

In this sample, this clonotype is medium-sized. This chain links TRBV6-2 or TRBV6-3 with TRBJ1-1, with D possibly matching TRBD1 (6 bases). This CDR3 spans 15 amino acids. Trimming cost V 1 base and J 4 bases, with 13 bases left between them. From germline, CDR1 is MNHEY and CDR2 SVGEGT. CDR3 bases: TGTGCCAGCAGTTACTTGGGGGGCAAGGGCACTGAAGCTTTCTTT. Translation: CASSYLGGKGTEAFF.

The chain joins TRBV7-3 to TRBJ1-2, with 7 nucleotides matching TRBD1. V lost 3 bases to trimming and J lost 4 bases; unmatched junction nucleotides: 2. The CDR3 has 13 residues. The V gene's germline CDR1 is SGHTA and CDR2 FQGTGA. The CDR3 DNA is TGTGCCAGCAGCTTTGACAGGGCCTATGGCTACACCTTC. Translated, it gives CASSFDRAYGYTF.

This clonotype was detected only a few times. This chain joins TRBV10-2 and TRBJ2-5, with D perhaps TRBD1 (5 bases). The V end lost 3 bases, the J end lost 9 bases, and 14 bases lay between the germline ends. The CDR3 contains 13 residues. The germline V gene encodes CDR1 WSHSY and CDR2 SAAADI. The CDR3 region is CASSDPLVGAQYF. CDR3 in DNA: TGCGCCAGCAGTGACCCGCTCGTAGGGGCCCAGTACTTC.

This chain links TRBV12-3 or TRBV12-4 with TRBJ2-7, with 15 bases matching TRBD2. V was clipped by 0 bases and J by 4 bases; unmatched bases: 1. The CDR3 is 16 residues long. In DNA form, the CDR3 reads TGTGCCAGCAGTTTAGCTGGGACTAGCGGGAGGTACGAGCAGTACTTC. It yields the protein CASSLAGTSGRYEQYF.

In its sample, this clonotype is medium-sized. The CDR3 is CASSSGWTLGNTIYF. The DNA for the CDR3 is TGTGCCAGCAGTTCCGGATGGACACTAGGAAACACCATATATTTT. The chain joins TRBV6-5 to TRBJ1-3; weak D call: TRBD1 (5 bases). Germline CDR1 is MNHEY and CDR2 is SVGAGI. The CDR3 length is 15 residues. With 4 bases removed from V and 4 bases from J, the gap between germline ends came to 14 bases.

By share of the sample, this clonotype is medium-sized (0.01 to 0.1%). CDR3 coding DNA: TGTGCCAGCAGCTCGCGAAACGAGCAGTACTTC. This gives the protein CASSSRNEQYF. The chain couples TRBV5-4 to TRBJ2-7; D is uncertain. This CDR3 contains 11 residues. From germline, CDR1 is SGHNT and CDR2 YYREEE (reference sequence). The V and J ends lost 3 bases and 5 bases respectively, with 6 bases between them.

The rearrangement joins TRBV28 to TRBJ2-6; 7 nucleotides line up with TRBD1. The junction had 13 bases not matched to a gene; V was cut back by 7 bases and J by 4 bases. The CDR3 has 17 residues. CDR1 MDHEN and CDR2 SYDVKM come from the germline V gene. The CDR3 region is CASTPRQGVEGANVLTF. CDR3 sequence (DNA): TGTGCCAGCACCCCTCGGCAGGGGGTCGAGGGGGCCAACGTCCTGACTTTC. Full variable domain (missing parts from reference TRBV28 and TRBJ2-6): DVKVTQSSRYLVKRTGEKVFLECVQDMDHENMFWYRQDPGLGLRLIYFSYDVKMKEKGDIPEGYSVSREKKERFSLILESASTNQTSMYLCASTPRQGVEGANVLTFGAGSRLTVL.

The rearrangement joins TRBV27 to TRBJ2-1, with no clear D. Trimming pared 1 base from V and 0 bases from J, leaving 7 bases between. The germline V gene encodes CDR1 MNHEY and CDR2 SMNVEV (reference sequence). The CDR3 length is 15 residues. The CDR3 region is CASSLWASSYNEQFF. The DNA of the CDR3 is TGTGCCAGCAGTTTATGGGCGAGCTCCTACAATGAGCAGTTCTTC.

This clonotype ranks as large (0.1 to 1%). V gene TRBV29-1 combines with J gene TRBJ2-5; a possible D gene is TRBD1 (5 bases). The CDR3 has 14 residues. The ends were cut back, 5 bases at V and 1 base at J, with 14 bases in the middle. Germline assignment: CDR1 SQVTM and CDR2 ANQGSEA. DNA of the CDR3: TGCAGCGTTCGCCGACAGCCTATCCAAGAGACCCAGTACTTC. Protein: CSVRRQPIQETQYF. The whole variable domain, remainder taken from reference TRBV29-1 and TRBJ2-5, is SAVISQKPSRDICQRGTSLTIQCQVDSQVTMMFWYRQQPGQSLTLIATANQGSEATYESGFVIDKFPISRPNLTFSTLTVSNMSPEDSSIYLCSVRRQPIQETQYFGPGTRLLVL.

This clonotype has only a few counts. The chain uses TRBV4-1 and TRBJ1-3; the D is unclear. Trimming shortened V by 0 bases and J by 0 bases, and 6 bases separated the two germline ends. The CDR3 contains 15 residues. Germline-derived CDR1 and CDR2 are MGHRA and YSYEKL. The CDR3 here is CASSQDSNSGNTIYF. The CDR3 nucleotides are TGCGCCAGCAGCCAAGACAGTAACTCTGGAAACACCATATATTTT.